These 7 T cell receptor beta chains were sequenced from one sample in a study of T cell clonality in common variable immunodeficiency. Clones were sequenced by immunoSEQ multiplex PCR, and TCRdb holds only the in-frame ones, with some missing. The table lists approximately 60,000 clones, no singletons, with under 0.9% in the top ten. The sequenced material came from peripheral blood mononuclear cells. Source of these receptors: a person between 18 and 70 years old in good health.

The CDR3 spells CASSPSGRMETQYF. The covered CDR3 bases are TGTGCCAGCTCGCCTAGCGGGAGAATGGAGACG. The V call is TRBV18, the J call TRBJ2-3; 10 bases map to TRBD2. Coverage ceases 3 residues before the CDR3 finishes, and the germline J gene fills in the end. This CDR3 is 14 amino acids long. Looked up from germline, CDR1 is KGHSH and CDR2 is LQKENI.

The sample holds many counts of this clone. The DNA read from the CDR3 is TGCAGTGTACTCCCAGGGGGAGGCACAGATACG. Its protein product is CSVLPGGGTDT. The full CDR3 reads CSVLPGGGTDTQYF. The V gene is TRBV20-1, the J gene TRBJ2-3; 7 nucleotides align to TRBD1. The CDR3 extends 3 residues past the end of the read, so its final part is completed from the germline J gene. Unmatched junction bases numbered 8, after V lost 7 bases and J lost 1 base. CDR3 length: 14 residues. Germline values: CDR1 DFQATT, CDR2 SNEGSKA (reference sequence).

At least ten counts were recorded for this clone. CDR3 DNA (partial): TGTGCCAGCAGCCTGATTCCCCTTCAGGGGGCACCCTCACTTAATGAAAAA. Its translation: CASSLIPLQGAPSLNEK. The CDR3 in its entirety is CASSLIPLQGAPSLNEKLFF. V is TRBV4-2 and J is TRBJ1-4; 8 bases match TRBD1. Read sequence stops 3 residues before the CDR3 end, and the germline J gene provides the missing end. J was trimmed by 4 bases and V by 4 bases; bases with no gene match: 20. This CDR3 spans 20 amino acids. Germline values: CDR1 LGHNA, CDR2 YNFKEQ.

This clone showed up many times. CDR3 DNA, as far as it was read: TGTGCCAGCAGTGAGTTCTATAGCAATCAGCCC. Its protein product is CASSEFYSNQP. The CDR3 reads in full as CASSEFYSNQPQHF. The chain recombines TRBV6-1 with TRBJ1-5; D is ambiguous. The CDR3 end lies 3 residues beyond the end of the read and is filled in from the germline J gene. This CDR3 is 14 amino acids long. CDR1 is MNHNS and CDR2 is SASEGT in the germline V gene. V lost 3 bases, J lost 0 bases, and 6 bases lay in between.

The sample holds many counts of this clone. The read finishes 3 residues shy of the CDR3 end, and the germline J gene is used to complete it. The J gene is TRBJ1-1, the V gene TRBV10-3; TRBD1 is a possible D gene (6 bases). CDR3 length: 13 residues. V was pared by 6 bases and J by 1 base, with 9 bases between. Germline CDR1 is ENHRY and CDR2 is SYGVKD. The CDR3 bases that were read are TGTGCCATCAGCAGGGGAGGGAACACTGAA. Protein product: CAISRGGNTE. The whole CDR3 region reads CAISRGGNTEAFF.

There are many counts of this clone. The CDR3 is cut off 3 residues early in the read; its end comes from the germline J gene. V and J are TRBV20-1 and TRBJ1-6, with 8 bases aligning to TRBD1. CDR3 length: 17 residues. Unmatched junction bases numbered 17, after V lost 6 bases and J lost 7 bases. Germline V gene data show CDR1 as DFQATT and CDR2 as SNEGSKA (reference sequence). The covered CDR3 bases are TGCAGTGCAGGCTTACCGGGACAGGAGATCAAAAATTCACCC. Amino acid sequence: CSAGLPGQEIKNSP. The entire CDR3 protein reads CSAGLPGQEIKNSPLHF.

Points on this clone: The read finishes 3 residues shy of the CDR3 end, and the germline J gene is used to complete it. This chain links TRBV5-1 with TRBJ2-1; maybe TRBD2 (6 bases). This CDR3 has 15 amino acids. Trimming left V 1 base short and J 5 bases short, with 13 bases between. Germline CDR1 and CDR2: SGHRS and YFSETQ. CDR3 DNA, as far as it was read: TGCGCCAGCAGCTTGTTAGGACTACCTAACAATGAG. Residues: CASSLLGLPNNE. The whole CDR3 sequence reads CASSLLGLPNNEQFF.